These 12 T cell receptor beta chains came from one sample sequenced in a study of cytomegalovirus exposure and HLA in healthy donors. PCR was performed using 60 Vbeta and 13 Jbeta primers. Generated by immunoSEQ multiplex PCR, the TCRdb table keeps only in-frame clones and is missing some. The sample holds approximately 77,000 clones; roughly 76% are singletons and the top ten take around 10%. Sequences were obtained from PBMCs. The source of these receptors is a male donor in good health and CMV-seropositive.

The genes are TRBV4-1 and TRBJ2-7; TRBD2 matches at 13 bases. With V trimmed by 4 bases and J by 2 bases, 5 bases remained unmatched. Germline lookup yields CDR1 MGHRA and CDR2 YSYEKL. The CDR3 consists of 16 residues. This CDR3 reads CASSLGLAGVAYEQYF. The CDR3 bases are TGCGCCAGCAGCCTAGGACTAGCGGGAGTGGCCTACGAGCAGTACTTC.

Only a few counts were recorded for this clone. The chain uses TRBV5-1 and TRBJ2-7; 10 nucleotides match TRBD1. With V trimmed by 4 bases and J by 3 bases, 7 bases remained unmatched. The CDR3 is 15 residues long. Germline assignment: CDR1 SGHRS and CDR2 YFSETQ. The CDR3 region is CASSPRQGASYEQYF. The CDR3 DNA reads as TGCGCCAGCAGCCCAAGACAGGGGGCAAGCTACGAGCAGTACTTC.

The chain joins TRBV6-6 to TRBJ1-3; D not certain. This CDR3 spans 16 amino acids. Trimming cost V 7 bases and J 1 base, with 17 bases left between them. Germline CDR1 and CDR2: MNHNY and SVGAGI (reference sequence). CDR3 loop: CASTSSVIRSGNTIYF. In DNA, the CDR3 is TGTGCCAGCACTTCTTCCGTGATTCGGTCTGGAAACACCATATATTTT.

This clone was seen a few times. The CDR3 DNA reads as TGTGCCAGCAGCTTGTGGGTGATCCGGGACACTGGTTTCAATCAGCCCCAGCATTTT. Translated, it gives CASSLWVIRDTGFNQPQHF. V gene TRBV5-8 combines with J gene TRBJ1-5; D might be TRBD1 (6 bases). Deletions cut 1 base from V and 3 bases from J, with 23 bases between. The V gene's germline CDR1 is SGHTS and CDR2 YDEGEE. There are 19 residues in the CDR3.

V and J are TRBV7-9 and TRBJ2-1, with 9 bases lining up with TRBD1. In germline, CDR1 is SEHNR, CDR2 FQNEAQ (reference sequence). Germline trimming cut 5 bases from V and 16 bases from J; bases unmatched to any gene: 6. The length of the CDR3 is 11 residues. This CDR3 reads CASSAGQGRFF. In nucleotides, the CDR3 is TGTGCCAGCAGCGCGGGACAGGGTCGTTTCTTC.

CDR3 sequence (DNA): TGTGCCAGCAGCTTGGCCGGGACAGGGCTGAGAGAGCAGTACTTC. This encodes CASSLAGTGLREQYF. The J gene is TRBJ2-7, the V gene TRBV5-8; 9 bases are a match to TRBD1. V lost 0 bases and J lost 7; bases outside the gene matches: 8. In germline, CDR1 is SGHTS, CDR2 YDEGEE. The CDR3 has 15 residues.

The CDR3, as DNA: TGTGCCATCAGTGAGTCGAGGTACAATGAGCAGTTCTTC. It encodes CAISESRYNEQFF. The V gene is TRBV10-3, the J gene TRBJ2-1; D is uncertain. V was shortened by 0 bases and J by 4 bases, with 4 bases between the two germline ends. This CDR3 has 13 amino acids. Germline CDR1 reads ENHRY; CDR2 reads SYGVKD.

The chain carries TRBV11-1 and TRBJ2-1; D is unresolved. V was trimmed by 5 bases and J by 6 bases, leaving 11 bases between them. The CDR3 contains 13 residues. The germline CDR1 and CDR2 sequences are SGHAT and FQDESV (reference sequence). CDR3: CASSPPPGNEQFF. CDR3 coding DNA: TGTGCCAGCAGCCCCCCACCGGGCAATGAGCAGTTCTTC.

The chain links TRBV5-8 to TRBJ1-1; 7 bases line up with TRBD1. The junction had 6 bases not matched to a gene; V was cut back by 3 bases and J by 1 base. Germline V gives CDR1 SGHTS, CDR2 YDEGEE. This CDR3 is built from 15 residues. CDR3 in DNA: TGTGCCAGCAGCTCCACAGGGGTTAGGAACACTGAAGCTTTCTTT. This sequence encodes CASSSTGVRNTEAFF.

The sample holds one count of this clone. The chain carries TRBV6-5 and TRBJ1-4, with D unclear. Germline CDR1 and CDR2: MNHEY and SVGAGI. This CDR3 is built from 15 residues. V lost 0 bases and J 8 bases, leaving 13 bases between the germline ends. The DNA of the CDR3 is TGTGCCAGCAGTTACTCGAACACGGGGAGGGAAAAACTGTTTTTT. This codes for CASSYSNTGREKLFF.

This clone was detected a few times. The chain uses TRBV7-3 and TRBJ1-1, with TRBD1 matching 7 bases. The length of the CDR3 is 13 residues. CDR1 and CDR2 from the germline V gene are SGHTA and FQGTGA. V lost 2 bases and J lost 9; bases outside the gene matches: 6. CDR3 loop: CASSLYRDSKAFF. The DNA for the CDR3 is TGTGCCAGCAGCTTATATCGGGACAGTAAAGCTTTCTTT.

The chain carries TRBV19 and TRBJ1-2; D is ambiguous. The V gene's germline CDR1 is LNHDA and CDR2 SQIVND (reference sequence). This CDR3 comprises 14 residues. Trimming took off 4 bases at V and 3 bases at J, with 12 bases between the two ends. The CDR3 is CASSSPRNYYGYTF. The DNA of the CDR3 is TGTGCCAGTAGTAGTCCGCGGAATTACTATGGCTACACCTTC.